This T cell receptor beta chain came from a study of blood T cells in healthy people across ages. CDR3 length: 16 residues. The germline V and J ends were trimmed by 10 bases and 1 base, with 22 bases remaining between them. Germline CDR1 and CDR2: MNHEY and SVGEGT. Using a J-beta primer mix together with a sample-barcoded 5' primer, a second PCR was run for roughly 6 to 11 cycles. A single record per CDR3 protein comes from TCRdb applying MiXCR to the 5' RACE reads. The sample gives 650,000 to 800,000 distinct CDR3 sequences, 40% to 50% of which show up once; 15% to 25% is in the top ten. This clonotype was counted only a few times.

V usage is TRBV6-2 or TRBV6-3 and J usage is TRBJ1-1, with a weak D call TRBD1 (5 bases). The TCR sequence derives from a man between 60 and 75 years old in good health. The material sequenced was blood. The CDR3 spells CATRPWTTFGNTEAFF. The CDR3 nucleotides are TGTGCCACACGCCCATGGACAACCTTTGGGAACACTGAAGCTTTCTTT.